Below, 18 T cell receptor beta chains from the same sample are listed, as sequenced in a study of Ad26.COV2.S vaccination and SARS-CoV-2 variants. This table comes from immunoSEQ multiplex PCR, and its TCRdb copy is limited to in-frame clones, with some not included. The sample includes roughly 270,000 clones, about 90% of them seen just once. Noted treatment: roughly 20 received Ad26.COV2.S at low or high dose, single or two shots; roughly five received placebo; per-sample allocation not given. Samples came from day 63 after the first vaccine or placebo injection. This sample comprised peripheral blood, obtained in a trial of Ad26.COV2.S vaccine versus placebo. The receptors were gathered from a person aged 18 to 65 who received the Ad26.COV2.S COVID-19 vaccine or a placebo.

The rearrangement joins TRBV24-1 to TRBJ2-5, with TRBD1 identical over 7 bases. Germline CDR1 reads KGHDR; CDR2 reads SFDVKD. This CDR3 is built from 16 residues. Trimming took 4 bases from V and 4 from J; bases not matched to a gene: 11. CDR3 bases: TGTGCCACCAGTGACATAGTAGGTTACAGGGGAGAGACCCAGTACTTC. This translates into CATSDIVGYRGETQYF.

CDR3 DNA sequence: TGTGCCAGCAGCCGAAGATTAACAGGGAACACTGAAGCTTTCTTT. The encoded protein is CASSRRLTGNTEAFF. This chain uses TRBV14 with TRBJ1-1; D possibly corresponds to TRBD1 (5 bases). From germline, CDR1 is SGHDN and CDR2 FVKESK. With 4 bases removed from V and 1 base from J, the gap between germline ends came to 13 bases. This CDR3 is built from 15 residues.

The J gene is TRBJ2-1, the V gene TRBV5-4; D gene unclear. Germline-derived CDR1 and CDR2 are SGHNT and YYREEE (reference sequence). Trimming stripped 1 base from V and 5 bases from J, with 13 bases between. The CDR3 consists of 15 residues. CDR3 sequence: CASSLFLGLNNEQFF. CDR3 sequence (DNA): TGTGCCAGCAGCTTGTTTCTGGGATTGAACAATGAGCAGTTCTTC.

The chain employs TRBV18 and TRBJ2-5; 7 bases map to TRBD2. Germline trimming cut 2 bases from V and 7 bases from J; bases unmatched to any gene: 4. Looked up from germline, CDR1 is KGHSH and CDR2 is LQKENI. This CDR3 region has 13 residues. In nucleotides, the CDR3 is TGTGCCAGCTCACCAGGACTAGAGGGGACCCAGTACTTC. Residues: CASSPGLEGTQYF.

This chain joins TRBV3-1 (or the pseudogene TRBV3-2) and TRBJ1-4, with no clear D. Trimming took off 5 bases at V and 8 bases at J, with 15 bases between the two ends. The CDR3 totals 14 residues. The V gene's germline CDR1 is LGHDT and CDR2 YNNKEL (reference sequence). The CDR3 DNA sequence: TGTGCCAGCAGCGAGGGCGACTTTGGGGAAAAACTGTTTTTT. This codes for CASSEGDFGEKLFF.

This chain joins TRBV7-3 and TRBJ1-1; a possible D gene is TRBD1 (5 bases). CDR1 is SGHTA and CDR2 is FQGTGA in the germline V gene. This CDR3 spans 13 amino acids. V was pared by 2 bases and J by 7 bases, with 11 bases between. As DNA, the CDR3 is TGTGCCAGCAGCTTAGGGCAGGGCGGTGAAGCTTTCTTT. Amino acid sequence: CASSLGQGGEAFF.

J is TRBJ1-6 and V is TRBV6-5, with D perhaps matching TRBD1 (5 bases). The CDR3 contains 15 residues. Trimming stripped 7 bases from V and 6 bases from J, with 16 bases between. Germline CDR1 is MNHEY and CDR2 is SVGAGI. In DNA form, the CDR3 reads TGTGCCAGCAAAGGGGACGGGTTCCCTAATTCACCCCTCCACTTT. It codes for CASKGDGFPNSPLHF.

As regards this clone: One junction end disagrees with the germline gene, perhaps due to a read error. The rearrangement joins TRBV2 to TRBJ1-2; D gene unclear. The CDR3 is 11 residues long. The germline V gene has CDR1 SNHLY and CDR2 FYNNEI. This chain's CDR3 is CASSESSRPLF. CDR3 nucleotides: TGTGCCAGCAGTGAGAGCTCCCGGCCTCTCTTC.

The chain employs TRBV30 and TRBJ2-1; possibly TRBD1 for D (5 bases). Germline V gene sequence: CDR1 GTSNPN, CDR2 SVGIG (reference sequence). The CDR3 runs to 16 residues. V was pared by 2 bases and J by 0 bases, with 14 bases between. The CDR3 DNA reads as TGTGCCTGGAGTCCAGGGTGGCGGAGCTCCTACAATGAGCAGTTCTTC. Its translation is CAWSPGWRSSYNEQFF.

V and J are TRBV10-3 and TRBJ2-7; 8 bases fit TRBD2. V gave up 6 bases and J gave up 5 bases; unmatched junction bases: 9. The germline V gene has CDR1 ENHRY and CDR2 SYGVKD. This CDR3 is 14 amino acids long. CDR3 nucleotides: TGTGCCATCAGACGGACTAGCCAAGAAAACGAGCAGTACTTC. Translated: CAIRRTSQENEQYF.

In its sample, this clone was seen a few times. The rearrangement joins TRBV6-5 to TRBJ1-2, with D perhaps matching TRBD1 (5 bases). This CDR3 has 15 amino acids. V lost 7 bases to trimming and J lost 8 bases, with 23 bases between them. CDR1 and CDR2 (germline): MNHEY, SVGAGI. CDR3 sequence (DNA): TGTGCCAGCACCCTCCCCCGAGGAGGGGATAGGGGCTACACCTTC. Its translation: CASTLPRGGDRGYTF.

This clone was seen a single time. The chain joins TRBV7-2 to TRBJ1-1; no reliable D call. CDR1 and CDR2 (germline): SGHTA, FQGNSA. Trimming took 5 bases from V and 0 from J, leaving 10 bases between them. The CDR3 contains 14 residues. Here the CDR3 DNA reads TGTGCCAGCAGCCCCGATCCGATGAACACTGAAGCTTTCTTT. The encoded protein is CASSPDPMNTEAFF.

This sequence joins TRBV7-3 and TRBJ2-1; 8 nucleotides agree with TRBD1. This CDR3 region has 15 residues. With 8 bases clipped from V and 0 bases from J, the junction kept 6 bases outside the gene matches. CDR1 and CDR2 (germline): SGHTA, FQGTGA. CDR3 region: CASQRDRSSYNEQFF. In DNA, the CDR3 is TGTGCCAGCCAACGGGACAGGAGCTCCTACAATGAGCAGTTCTTC.

The V call is TRBV7-9, the J call TRBJ1-2, with no clear D. This CDR3 has 12 amino acids. The germline V gene encodes CDR1 SEHNR and CDR2 FQNEAQ (reference sequence). The V end lost 4 bases, the J end lost 8 bases, and 11 bases lay between the germline ends. CDR3 in amino acids: CASSSAGKGYTF. Here the CDR3 DNA reads TGTGCCAGCAGCTCCGCCGGGAAAGGCTACACCTTC. The complete variable domain, with remaining parts taken from reference TRBV7-9 and TRBJ1-2, reads DTGVSQNPRHKITKRGQNVTFRCDPISEHNRLYWYRQTLGQGPEFLTYFQNEAQLEKSRLLSDRFSAERPKGSFSTLEIQRTEQGDSAMYLCASSSAGKGYTFGSGTRLTVV.

The chain links TRBV12-3 or TRBV12-4 to TRBJ1-2, with D uncertain. V lost 2 bases to trimming and J lost 4 bases, with 5 bases between them. The CDR3 has 12 residues. The CDR3 DNA reads as TGTGCCAGCAGTTTACGGTTCTATGGCTACACCTTC. Translating it yields CASSLRFYGYTF.

The chain links TRBV5-1 to TRBJ2-2, with TRBD1 matching over 8 bases. J was trimmed by 6 bases and V by 5 bases; bases with no gene match: 6. CDR3 length: 14 amino acids. Germline V gene sequence: CDR1 SGHRS, CDR2 YFSETQ. DNA of the CDR3: TGCGCCAGCAGTTTGCAGGGGGCGTCCGGGGAGCTGTTTTTT. Translation gives CASSLQGASGELFF. The full variable domain, rest sourced from reference TRBV5-1 and TRBJ2-2, is KAGVTQTPRYLIKTRGQQVTLSCSPISGHRSVSWYQQTPGQGLQFLFEYFSETQRNKGNFPGRFSGRQFSNSRSEMNVSTLELGDSALYLCASSLQGASGELFFGEGSRLTVL.

The V call is TRBV10-3, the J call TRBJ1-3; D not certain. There are 17 residues in the CDR3. Germline V CDR1 and CDR2: ENHRY, SYGVKD. V was cut by 2 bases and J by 0 bases, with 14 bases left in between. The CDR3 is CAISEPGGSDSGNTIYF. CDR3 nucleotides: TGTGCCATCAGTGAGCCAGGAGGGAGCGACTCTGGAAACACCATATATTTT.

This sequence joins TRBV9 and TRBJ2-5; D perhaps matches TRBD1 (5 bases). In germline, CDR1 is SGDLS, CDR2 YYNGEE. V was pared by 2 bases and J by 3 bases, with 11 bases between. This CDR3 is 14 amino acids long. This chain's CDR3 is CASSVLDSKETQYF. As DNA, the CDR3 is TGTGCCAGCAGCGTCCTCGACAGCAAAGAGACCCAGTACTTC.